Following are 21 T cell receptor beta chains from one sample sequenced in a study of long-term antiretroviral therapy in people with HIV. Survey-level immunoSEQ v3.0 assays were run. Sequencing used immunoSEQ multiplex PCR; TCRdb keeps in-frame clones, though not all of them. Of around 30,000 clones detected, about 93% appear once; the ten largest clones hold 6.4%. The specimen was unsorted PBMCs, collected approximately 6.5 years after starting antiretroviral therapy. These receptors all stem from a woman in her 40s with HIV.

This clone showed up just a few times. The rearrangement uses TRBV7-9 and TRBJ1-2; 7 bases line up with TRBD1. V trimming: 0 bases; J trimming: 4 bases; junction bases outside the gene matches: 2. Germline V gene sequence: CDR1 SEHNR, CDR2 FQNEAQ (reference sequence). CDR3 size: 14 residues. CDR3 protein: CASSLAGQSYGYTF. The CDR3 region has the DNA TGTGCCAGCAGCTTAGCGGGACAGAGCTATGGCTACACCTTC.

This clone was seen just once. CDR3 nucleotide sequence: TGTGCCAGCAGTGGTAAGCGGTGGGAAGAGACCCAGTACTTC. It encodes CASSGKRWEETQYF. The V call is TRBV27, the J call TRBJ2-5; possibly TRBD2 for D (5 bases). The V gene lost 5 bases and the J gene lost 3 bases, with 13 bases spanning the gap. Germline assignment: CDR1 MNHEY and CDR2 SMNVEV (reference sequence). This CDR3 has 14 residues.

This clone was seen a few times. This chain links TRBV7-2 with TRBJ1-5; the match to TRBD1 covers 7 bases. CDR1 is SGHTA and CDR2 is FQGNSA in the germline V gene. This CDR3 spans 15 amino acids. V lost 5 bases and J lost 8; bases outside the gene matches: 12. CDR3 coding DNA: TGTGCCAGCAGCGTCCGACAGGGACTGGGGGAGCCCCAGCATTTT. Translating gives CASSVRQGLGEPQHF.

CDR3 sequence reads: CASSSTGGVYEQYF. CDR3 sequence (DNA): TGTGCCAGCAGCTCCACAGGGGGCGTGTATGAGCAGTACTTC. The chain links TRBV2 to TRBJ2-7; 9 bases map to TRBD1. CDR3 length equals 14 residues. Per germline, CDR1 SNHLY and CDR2 FYNNEI. J lost 7 bases, V lost 6 bases, and 10 bases had no gene match.

The genes are TRBV19 and TRBJ2-1; D is undetermined. Germline V CDR1 and CDR2: LNHDA, SQIVND (reference sequence). CDR3 length: 15 amino acids. V was shortened by 6 bases and J by 4 bases, with 16 bases between the two germline ends. CDR3: CASSPGTLDYNEQFF. As DNA, the CDR3 is TGTGCCAGTAGCCCCGGAACCCTGGATTACAATGAGCAGTTCTTC.

The chain has TRBV15 and TRBJ1-1, with a possible D match to TRBD1 (6 bases). Trimming stripped 4 bases from V and 3 bases from J, with 12 bases between. The CDR3 sequence is 14 residues long. Germline V gene sequence: CDR1 LNHNV, CDR2 YYDKDF (reference sequence). The CDR3 nucleotides are TGTGCCACCAGCAAACCGGACAGTTACACTGAAGCTTTCTTT. It translates to CATSKPDSYTEAFF.

This chain connects TRBV6-4 to TRBJ2-3, with D possibly being TRBD1 or TRBD2 (5 bases each). This CDR3 has 13 residues. Germline CDR1 MRHNA, CDR2 SNTAGT. Trimming took 8 bases from V and 2 from J, leaving 11 bases between them. CDR3 protein: CASGGTATDTQYF. CDR3 coding DNA: TGTGCCAGCGGGGGAACAGCCACAGATACGCAGTATTTT.

The V call is TRBV7-2, the J call TRBJ1-6; D gene unclear. Trimming took 1 base from V and 7 from J, leaving 8 bases between them. The CDR3 has 14 amino acids. Germline CDR1 reads SGHTA; CDR2 reads FQGNSA. Here the CDR3 reads CASSLGIWNSPLHF. DNA of the CDR3: TGTGCCAGCAGCTTAGGGATATGGAATTCACCCCTCCACTTT.

This clone occurred a few times. The gene calls are TRBV2 and TRBJ1-5; no clear D gene. The V and J ends lost 8 bases and 2 bases respectively, with 10 bases between them. The germline V gene has CDR1 SNHLY and CDR2 FYNNEI. CDR3 length equals 13 residues. Here the CDR3 reads CASGVEGNQPQHF. CDR3 nucleotide sequence: TGTGCCAGCGGGGTAGAGGGCAATCAGCCCCAGCATTTT.

The V gene is TRBV6-5, the J gene TRBJ1-1, with 7 bases lining up with TRBD1. The CDR3 extends over 14 amino acids. Germline assignment: CDR1 MNHEY and CDR2 SVGAGI. The V and J ends lost 7 bases and 3 bases, in that order; junction bases with no gene match: 8. In DNA, the CDR3 is TGTGCCAGCAACTACAGGGGAGGGGACACTGAAGCTTTCTTT. This sequence encodes CASNYRGGDTEAFF.

This chain links TRBV19 with TRBJ1-2; no reliable D call. The CDR3 is 14 residues long. Germline V gene lookup returns CDR1 LNHDA and CDR2 SQIVND (reference sequence). Between the trimmed V and J ends, which lost 7 bases and 1 base, there was a span of 13 bases. CDR3 protein: CASINSRLNYGYTF. DNA of the CDR3: TGTGCCAGTATCAATTCGAGGCTTAACTATGGCTACACCTTC.

CDR3 bases: TGTGCCATCAGTGGGGGGGACACTTTAAACTATGGCTACACCTTC. It codes for CAISGGDTLNYGYTF. The chain employs TRBV10-3 and TRBJ1-2; TRBD1 is a possible D gene (6 bases). CDR3 length: 15 residues. The V gene's germline CDR1 is ENHRY and CDR2 SYGVKD. The V end was cut by 4 bases, the J end by 2 bases, with 14 bases between.

V is TRBV4-3 and J is TRBJ1-2; 8 bases are shared with TRBD1. This CDR3 spans 16 amino acids. The V and J ends lost 1 base and 3 bases, in that order; junction bases with no gene match: 7. The germline V gene encodes CDR1 LGHNA and CDR2 YSLEER. CDR3 in DNA: TGCGCCAGCAGCCAAGGCCCAGGGGGCGCAGACTATGGCTACACCTTC. Encoded protein: CASSQGPGGADYGYTF.

This clone was observed once. The chain couples TRBV4-3 to TRBJ2-7, with TRBD2 identical over 10 bases. Germline V CDR1 and CDR2: LGHNA, YSLEER. The V segment lost 0 bases and the J segment 2 bases; nucleotides outside the gene matches: 10. The CDR3 has 18 residues. The CDR3 spells CASSQDYQPSGGPYEQYF. The CDR3 DNA reads as TGCGCCAGCAGCCAAGACTATCAGCCTAGCGGGGGTCCCTACGAGCAGTACTTC.

This chain uses TRBV19 with TRBJ1-2, with a tentative D call TRBD1 (6 bases). This CDR3 has 14 residues. Trimming removed 6 bases from V and 8 bases from J, with 19 bases in between. Looked up from germline, CDR1 is LNHDA and CDR2 is SQIVND (reference sequence). The CDR3 is CASRGQPQGVGYTF. The CDR3 DNA follows: TGTGCCAGTAGAGGACAGCCGCAGGGTGTAGGCTACACCTTC.

This clone is a singleton in its sample. The chain is built from TRBV9 and TRBJ2-2; 7 nucleotides match TRBD2. Germline lookup yields CDR1 SGDLS and CDR2 YYNGEE. V was pared by 2 bases and J by 1 base, with 8 bases of the junction left unmatched. This CDR3 has 17 amino acids. Here the CDR3 DNA reads TGTGCCAGCAGCGTGGCCGGGGGGACTGGGAACACCGGGGAGCTGTTTTTT. It yields the protein CASSVAGGTGNTGELFF.

The V and J genes are TRBV5-6 and TRBJ1-1; no definite D call. This CDR3 has 13 amino acids. The V gene's germline CDR1 is SGHDT and CDR2 YYEEEE. V lost 1 base to trimming and J lost 1 base, with 5 bases between them. CDR3 sequence: CASSLRPNTEAFF. DNA for the CDR3: TGTGCCAGCAGCTTGCGGCCGAACACTGAAGCTTTCTTT.

The J gene is TRBJ2-2, the V gene TRBV6-5; perhaps D is TRBD1 or TRBD2 (6 bases each). V was clipped by 10 bases and J by 4 bases, with 16 bases between them. Germline V gene sequence: CDR1 MNHEY, CDR2 SVGAGI. The length of the CDR3 is 14 residues. In DNA form, the CDR3 reads TGTGCCAAACTGGAGGGGGTCAGCACCGGGGAGCTGTTTTTT. Encoded protein: CAKLEGVSTGELFF.

V is TRBV6-6 and J is TRBJ2-2; the match to TRBD2 covers 8 bases. Per germline, CDR1 MNHNY and CDR2 SVGAGI (reference sequence). The CDR3 has 16 amino acids. V lost 6 bases, J lost 4 bases, and 10 bases stayed unmatched. As DNA, the CDR3 is TGTGCCAGCAGATTTTCCGGGGGGGCCGGCACCGGGGAGCTGTTTTTT. It translates to CASRFSGGAGTGELFF.

The chain combines TRBV4-3 with TRBJ2-3; D may correspond to TRBD1 or TRBD2 (5 bases each). Trimming removed 0 bases from V and 3 bases from J, with 16 bases in between. CDR1 LGHNA and CDR2 YSLEER come from the germline V gene. The CDR3 spans 17 residues. CDR3 sequence: CASSQDRPGSTTDTQYF. Here the CDR3 DNA reads TGCGCCAGCAGCCAAGATCGGCCAGGGAGTACAACAGATACGCAGTATTTT.

The rearrangement joins TRBV5-4 to TRBJ2-1; D gene ambiguous. The CDR3 has 12 residues. Trimming took off 1 base at V and 7 bases at J, with 6 bases between the two ends. CDR1 and CDR2 (germline): SGHNT, YYREEE (reference sequence). The CDR3, as DNA: TGTGCCAGCAGCTTGTCGCTGAATGAGCAGTTCTTC. It specifies CASSLSLNEQFF.